This T cell receptor (beta chain) derives from a study of CD8 T cells in Susac syndrome. Reverse transcription of 0.5 to 1 ug RNA was performed with random hexamers. An immunoSEQ multiplex PCR generated amplified TCR beta CDR3 products spanning 54 Vbeta and 13 Jbeta. TCRdb recomputed calls from the immunoSEQ multiplex PCR reads with MiXCR, one row per CDR3 protein. The sample contains 100,000 to 150,000 distinct CDR3 sequences, around 96% of which appear only once. Sequencing of TCR beta was carried out in blood CD8+ and CD4+ T cells. Healthy donors constituted the control group, matched for age and sex. TEMRA cells were enriched by FACS, and CD4+ and CD8+ T cells were negatively isolated. This clonotype was observed a handful of times. Germline CDR1 MDHEN, CDR2 SYDVKM. V lost 6 bases, J lost 3 bases, and 9 bases lay in between. The CDR3 is 13 residues long.

Material: CD4+ T cells from PBMCs. The sequence derives from a human donor in good health. The chain is built from TRBV28 and TRBJ2-1; D gene unclear. The CDR3 protein is CASRGRSYNEQFF. CDR3 DNA: TGTGCCAGCAGGGGAAGGAGCTACAATGAGCAGTTCTTC.